This entry lists 2 T cell receptor beta chains sequenced from one sample in a study of shared clonotypes between healthy human individuals. Sequencing used immunoSEQ multiplex PCR; TCRdb keeps in-frame clones, though not all of them. The sample consists of roughly 570,000 clones, roughly 98% of them appearing once. In the naive CD8 group, cells lacked CD45RO and were positively selected for CCR7, so terminally differentiated effector memory CD45RA+ cells were left out. Sequences were obtained from naive CD8+ T cells sorted from blood. The receptors were sampled from a man younger than 45 in good health.

The rearrangement joins TRBV6-5 to TRBJ1-5; D not certain. Deletions cut 0 bases from V and 12 bases from J, with 12 bases between. The germline V gene encodes CDR1 MNHEY and CDR2 SVGAGI. The CDR3 loop spans 13 amino acids. This chain's CDR3 is CASSYSSGDIQHF. In DNA, the CDR3 is TGTGCCAGCAGTTACTCGTCAGGAGACATCCAGCATTTT.

A single count supports this clone. The rearrangement uses TRBV10-3 and TRBJ2-5, with a possible D match to TRBD1 (5 bases). In germline, CDR1 is ENHRY, CDR2 SYGVKD. V was shortened by 6 bases and J by 5 bases, with 13 bases between the two germline ends. This CDR3 has 13 residues. CDR3 protein: CAIREGHLETQYF. The CDR3 DNA reads TGTGCCATCAGAGAAGGACATTTGGAGACCCAGTACTTC.